This T cell receptor (beta chain) appears in the sequencing data of a study of cytomegalovirus exposure and HLA in healthy donors listed by TCRdb under 2017. Broadly, across the study: In an earlier analysis of approximately 640 of the donors, 276 Gb of sequence data and 90 million to 130 million unique TCR beta sequences from approximately 180 million T cells were reported. An early release that covered about 600 HLA-typed donors contained 250 to 350 gigabases of sequencing data and about 93 million unique TCR sequences. Of the 350 to 450 genotyped donors, less than 90% were placed in the genetic ancestry cluster associated with self-reported Caucasian donors. The study was designed to test whether signatures of past pathogen exposure could be identified by cataloging public T cell receptors. The study profiled the T cell repertoires of hundreds of subjects by immunosequencing and related them to cytomegalovirus serostatus. Along with the approximately 650-subject first cohort, a separate validation cohort of about 110 different subjects was used. To predict cytomegalovirus infection status, the study brought together high-throughput TCR immunosequencing, statistical association of individual TCRs with disease status, and machine learning. To study patterns of TCR occurrence, a later analysis re-analyzed previously published TCR beta repertoires from several hundred donors and added high-resolution HLA genotyping. The later analysis used no new phenotypic data to find candidate immune exposures, relying instead on TCR beta sequences and their occurrence across donors. An earlier analysis of more than 450 of the donors used high-throughput TCR beta sequencing to judge whether each TCR beta V gene segment behaved as functional or pseudogenic. Donor age, sex, ethnicity and CMV serostatus were collected together with the repertoire data. Genome-wide SNP genotypes for about three fifths of the roughly 700 donors were used in a later genetic analysis, which treated that subset as a discovery cohort. Every repertoire in the discovery cohort had been generated on one and the same sequencing platform. Both class I and class II loci were covered by HLA typing, at four-digit resolution. Typing coverage varied by locus: roughly 620-640 donors for A, B, C, DRB1 and DQB1; 500 to 550 for DQA1; approximately 610 for DPA1; approximately 490 for DPB1. A handful of DR-DQ haplotypes were handled as single units for association and clustering because linkage in the cohort was strong. Across some 400 genotyped donors of the cohort, an average of roughly 200,000 unique TCR beta nucleotide sequences per donor were sequenced, and around 19% of those sequences were non-productive.

Concerning this clone: This clone's antigen is unknown. Base quality data are lacking; no much larger clone is found one base away.

Beyond this particular receptor, the publication reports: Roughly uniform sequencing depth across donors was assumed in presence/absence analyses, although this assumption may not hold. Assigning TCR associations to individual alleles was difficult when HLA alleles, especially DR and DQ, strongly co-occurred. A few of the identified cytomegalovirus-associated TCR beta chains were confirmed in vitro to be specific for cytomegalovirus antigens. Because some donors lacked HLA typing at each locus, the association tests relied only on the typed subset. An association between a missense DCLRE1C variant and V-gene and J-gene trimming of TCR beta chains was found in a later genetic analysis and replicated in an independent cohort. Specific HLA alleles were associated with 15,000 to 20,000 TCR beta sequences at a false discovery rate of 0.05 in a later analysis. A later analysis found that HLA-associated TCR beta chains were more clonally expanded and had lower generation probabilities than equally common non-associated chains. In an earlier analysis of approximately 590 of the donors, most TCR beta V segments were observed in productive rearrangements about 87% or about 30% of the time, broadly matching IMGT annotations. Compared with the roughly 670-donor mean, donors in an Asian-associated ancestry cluster had fewer N-insertions in productive TCRs, according to a later genetic analysis. Immune exposure information for the cohort was limited to CMV serostatus. The cohort was sequenced for TCR beta chains only, and without alpha or paired-chain data the features that could be detected were limited. Because counts were too low, about 18 rarely observed V segments, including chromosome 9 orphons, were left out of the earlier analysis of a few hundred of the donors. The authors suggested that the approach could potentially be generalized to other disease states and immunological phenotypes. The study listed 150 to 200 TCR beta chains as associated with cytomegalovirus. Linkage disequilibrium might explain the correlated functional status among segregating V segments, but an unknown experimental factor could not be ruled out. The classifier was reported to diagnose cytomegalovirus status with high specificity and sensitivity in both the original and validation cohorts. According to a later analysis, most CMV-associated TCR beta chains appeared to be HLA-restricted, and the HLA associations seemed to be driven largely by CMV exposure. A cluster of highly shared sequence variants was judged likely to be a technical artifact of the sequencing pipeline. Some IMGT-functional V segments, including TRBV6-2 and TRBV6-3, could not be distinguished by the 87-base-pair reads and were therefore excluded. A later analysis found that TCR association rates varied across HLA loci, with DRB1 alleles showing the most associated TCRs and HLA-C alleles the fewest. According to a later analysis, parvovirus B19, influenza, CMV and Epstein-Barr virus appeared linked to several top co-occurrence clusters. Most TCR sequences were observed very rarely across donors, whereas some public TCRs were present in many individuals. A further reported finding was that TCR beta sequences accurately predicted the HLA-A and HLA-B alleles for most subjects in the first cohort.

The cohort consisted of hundreds of healthy bone marrow donors. All cohort members were sampled while nominally healthy, although unrecorded immune exposures were likely present. The donor tested CMV seropositive, placing the donor among the roughly 270 seropositive members of the cohort. A peripheral blood sample was collected from each donor, and TCR beta sequencing was performed on peripheral blood mononuclear cells. Genomic DNA extraction from the blood cell samples was performed with the Qiagen DNeasy Blood Extraction Kit. To prepare the library, the immunoSEQ multiplex PCR assay was applied. A mixture of 60 forward primers for TCR Vbeta segments and 13 reverse primers for TCR Jbeta segments was used in the multiplex PCR. The CDR3 region of rearranged TCR beta genes was amplified from genomic DNA by a multiplex PCR assay. The Illumina HiSeq System was used to sequence the amplified TCR beta libraries as 87-base-pair reads. The original pipeline was this. A later analysis tallied 70 million to 100 million unique TCR beta chains across the approximately 670 repertoires, and some 12 million of those chains were shared by two or more donors. Raw reads were error-corrected and collapsed into unique sequences with a nearest-neighbor algorithm that merged closely related sequences to remove PCR and sequencing errors. To assign V, D and J gene segments, CDR3 sequences were aligned to IMGT reference sequences. Each retained sequence needed at least a six-nucleotide match to both a V gene segment and a J gene segment. Rearrangements were classified as productive when the CDR3 lacked stop codons and remained in frame with V and J, and all other rearrangements were classified as non-productive. Following IMGT convention, CDR3 was defined as the stretch from the second conserved V-encoded cysteine up to the conserved J-encoded phenylalanine. The earlier analysis of 500 to 650 of the donors excluded any sequence lacking an unambiguous match to a single V gene segment. An earlier analysis of a few hundred of the donors classified V segments as functional when productive rearrangements were above 56.7% and as segregating when the standard deviation between donors was above 5%. A statistical classification framework was developed to diagnose cytomegalovirus status using the catalog of TCR beta chain sequences. V and J gene assignment, in a later analysis, came from comparing TCR nucleotide sequences with IMGT/GENE-DB human TR gene sequences. In a later analysis, CDR3 sequences and most-parsimonious VDJ recombination scenarios were assigned using the TCRdist pipeline. In a later analysis, every TCR beta chain was defined by the combination of its CDR3 amino acid sequence and its V-gene family, and reads without a unique V-gene family were dropped. A later analysis removed 500 to 600 highly shared, low-generation-probability nucleotide sequences to deal with suspected cross-contamination and a sequencing artifact. A later analysis calculated a clonal expansion index for each public chain from normalized within-repertoire ranks of inferred template counts. In a later analysis, generation probabilities were computed using a VDJ recombination model fitted to out-of-frame rearrangements, and the results were checked against IGoR. A later analysis scored TCR-TCR, TCR-HLA and TCR-CMV co-occurrence with hypergeometric tests, applying a repertoire-size bias correction to TCR pairs. False discovery rates were estimated in a later analysis by permuting HLA or CMV assignments 20 times. In a later analysis, co-occurring TCRs were grouped using DBSCAN, with TCRdist sequence similarity added in when clustering inside HLA-allele-positive subsets. Co-occurrence clustering excluded repertoires with fewer than 30,000 or more than 120,000 public chains, plus five with anomalous nucleotide sharing. The table was pulled from immuneACCESS by TCRdb, which kept in-frame rearrangements only. Such tables lose some clones; where checked, under half of the loss comes from unresolved V genes, and the rest has no known cause. D and trimming come from the DNA, and the V and J calls and clone size come from that table. This sample has about 85,000 clones in its table, and approximately 80% of those were observed once. The ten top clones hold 32% of the sample.

V loses 4 bases, J loses 2 bases, and the germline ends lie 9 bases apart. CDR3 length: 15 amino acids, cysteine to phenylalanine. The read is trimmed to its CDR3 DNA, 45 bases read in frame from base 1. Sequences LNHNV (CDR1) and YYDKDF (CDR2) are obtained from the germline V gene (reference sequence). This sequence originates from a man aged 50-59 years in good health and CMV-seropositive. What was sequenced was PBMCs. Here the chain combines TRBV15 and TRBJ1-6, with TRBD1 perhaps the D gene, on 5 matching bases. The CDR3 is CATSTREPYNSPLHF. The sequence in DNA is TGTGCCACCAGCACCAGGGAACCCTATAATTCACCCCTCCACTTT.